Below, 17 T cell receptor beta chains from the same sample are listed, as sequenced in a study of control samples from healthy donors and cancer patients (dated by TCRdb to 2020 to 2021). The library was made by the immunoSEQ multiplex PCR assay. The clones in this table, taken by TCRdb from immuneACCESS, are in-frame only. Not every clone is retained; where verified, under half of the shortfall comes from an unresolved V gene, and the cause of the rest is unknown. In all, the sample holds about 12,000 clones, and around 87% of those were seen once. Approximately 2.8% of the sample is held by the ten biggest clonotypes. Input material: formalin-fixed, paraffin-embedded tissue. All receptors derive from a male donor with melanoma.

The chain couples TRBV2 to TRBJ1-4, with D possibly matching TRBD1 (6 bases). This CDR3 has 16 residues. CDR1 is SNHLY and CDR2 is FYNNEI in the germline V gene. V lost 7 bases, J lost 7 bases, and 22 bases lay in between. CDR3 sequence: CASTPAEGVGGEKLFF. CDR3 sequence (DNA): TGTGCCAGCACCCCCGCGGAGGGGGTGGGAGGTGAAAAACTGTTTTTT. Full variable domain (rest looked up from reference TRBV2 and TRBJ1-4): EPEVTQTPSHQVTQMGQEVILRCVPISNHLYFYWYRQILGQKVEFLVSFYNNEISEKSEIFDDQFSVERPDGSNFTLKIRSTKLEDSAMYFCASTPAEGVGGEKLFFGSGTQLSVL.

This sequence joins TRBV24-1 and TRBJ1-1; a possible D gene is TRBD1 (5 bases). V was clipped by 12 bases and J by 11 bases, with 15 bases between them. CDR1 is KGHDR and CDR2 is SFDVKD in the germline V gene. CDR3 length equals 10 residues. In DNA form, the CDR3 reads TGTGCCCCGCAGGGCCCGAGGGCTTTCTTT. Its protein is CAPQGPRAFF.

The chain has TRBV7-2 and TRBJ2-3; 8 positions match TRBD2. V trimming: 5 bases; J trimming: 2 bases; junction bases outside the gene matches: 12. Germline-derived CDR1 and CDR2 are SGHTA and FQGNSA. CDR3 size: 17 residues. For the CDR3, the DNA is TGTGCCAGCAGCCCACGGGGGGGACAACTTTCCACAGATACGCAGTATTTT. Protein: CASSPRGGQLSTDTQYF.

The chain recombines TRBV11-3 with TRBJ1-5; unclear D gene. Between the trimmed V and J ends, which lost 5 bases and 3 bases, there was a span of 14 bases. The CDR3 totals 15 residues. Looked up from germline, CDR1 is SGHNT and CDR2 is YENEEA. In DNA, the CDR3 is TGTGCCAGCAGCGAACTCCCGGGATCCAATCAGCCCCAGCATTTT. Protein product: CASSELPGSNQPQHF.

The chain has TRBV24-1 and TRBJ2-6; 7 bases are a match to TRBD1. This CDR3 comprises 16 residues. Germline lookup yields CDR1 KGHDR and CDR2 SFDVKD. V gave up 3 bases and J gave up 2 bases; unmatched junction bases: 3. As DNA, the CDR3 is TGTGCCACCAGTGATACAGGGGTTACTGGGGCCAACGTCCTGACTTTC. Translating gives CATSDTGVTGANVLTF.

The count of this clone is one. V is TRBV7-9 and J is TRBJ2-1, with TRBD2 identical over 7 bases. Germline CDR1 SEHNR, CDR2 FQNEAQ (reference sequence). The J segment lost 7 bases and the V segment lost 4 bases, leaving 13 bases of the junction unmatched. CDR3 length equals 16 residues. The CDR3 bases are TGTGCCAGCAGCTACCCGGCTGGGACTAACCCAAATGAGCAGTTCTTC. This gives the protein CASSYPAGTNPNEQFF.

This clone was observed a few times. The rearrangement uses TRBV5-1 and TRBJ2-5, with TRBD1 as a possible D gene (6 bases). Germline CDR1 and CDR2: SGHRS and YFSETQ. The length of the CDR3 is 14 residues. V lost 0 bases and J lost 1, with 7 bases in between. CDR3 residues: CASSLGTAQETQYF. CDR3 nucleotides: TGCGCCAGCAGCTTGGGGACAGCCCAAGAGACCCAGTACTTC.

Only a few counts were recorded for this clone. The chain couples TRBV5-1 to TRBJ1-2; maybe TRBD1 (6 bases). The CDR3 is 13 residues long. Germline V CDR1 and CDR2: SGHRS, YFSETQ. Trimming cost V 0 bases and J 8 bases, with 11 bases left between them. The CDR3 DNA sequence: TGCGCCAGCAGCTTGGGTCCAGGGGCAGGCTACACCTTC. It encodes CASSLGPGAGYTF.

The chain has TRBV7-9 and TRBJ1-1; D gene unclear. Germline values: CDR1 SEHNR, CDR2 FQNEAQ (reference sequence). CDR3 size: 14 residues. V was cut by 4 bases and J by 1 base, with 10 bases left in between. CDR3 sequence: CASSSLHKNTEAFF. The CDR3 region has the DNA TGTGCCAGCAGCTCCCTCCATAAGAACACTGAAGCTTTCTTT.

V and J are TRBV19 and TRBJ2-7, with 7 bases identical to TRBD1. The CDR3 is 13 residues long. With V trimmed by 3 bases and J by 4 bases, 3 bases remained unmatched. Germline V gene data show CDR1 as LNHDA and CDR2 as SQIVND (reference sequence). CDR3 in amino acids: CASSMGQFYEQYF. In DNA, the CDR3 is TGTGCCAGTAGTATGGGACAGTTTTACGAGCAGTACTTC.

With regard to this clone: Other DNA sequences in the same sample also yield this CDR3. This chain uses TRBV30 with TRBJ1-2, with D unresolved. V was trimmed by 1 base and J by 7 bases, leaving 7 bases between them. Germline V CDR1 and CDR2: GTSNPN, SVGIG (reference sequence). This CDR3 spans 11 amino acids. DNA of the CDR3: TGTGCCTGGAGTGAGGGCGGTGGCTACACCTTC. It translates to CAWSEGGGYTF.

CDR3 protein: CASSIGLEKLFF. Here the CDR3 DNA reads TGTGCCAGTAGTATAGGCCTTGAAAAACTGTTTTTT. The chain recombines TRBV19 with TRBJ1-4, with D hard to call. The CDR3 length is 12 residues. The germline gives CDR1 LNHDA, CDR2 SQIVND (reference sequence). Between the trimmed V and J ends, which lost 1 base and 7 bases, there was a span of 4 bases.

The rearrangement joins TRBV11-2 to TRBJ1-4; D not resolved. In germline, CDR1 is SGHAT, CDR2 FQNNGV. V was cut by 5 bases and J by 5 bases, with 15 bases left in between. The CDR3 runs to 15 residues. CDR3 in amino acids: CASSPAGYGNEKLFF. CDR3 nucleotides: TGTGCCAGCAGCCCCGCGGGGTACGGGAATGAAAAACTGTTTTTT.

The V and J genes are TRBV18 and TRBJ2-5; D uncertain. From germline, CDR1 is KGHSH and CDR2 LQKENI. This CDR3 region has 12 residues. Trimming took 3 bases from V and 3 from J, leaving 5 bases between them. CDR3 amino acids: CASSPQKETQYF. The CDR3 DNA reads TGTGCCAGCTCACCGCAAAAAGAGACCCAGTACTTC.

The chain uses TRBV10-3 and TRBJ2-1; 7 positions match TRBD1. This CDR3 contains 14 residues. Germline CDR1 ENHRY, CDR2 SYGVKD. V trimming: 5 bases; J trimming: 5 bases; junction bases outside the gene matches: 6. The CDR3 sequence is CAISQGQLHNEQFF. For the CDR3, the DNA is TGTGCCATCAGTCAGGGACAGCTTCACAATGAGCAGTTCTTC.

This chain joins TRBV5-1 and TRBJ2-3; D might be TRBD1 (6 bases). In germline, CDR1 is SGHRS, CDR2 YFSETQ. The CDR3 has 14 residues. With 2 bases removed from V and 4 bases from J, the gap between germline ends came to 11 bases. The DNA of the CDR3 is TGCGCCAGCAGCTTAGGACAGACTTCAGATACGCAGTATTTT. This translates into CASSLGQTSDTQYF.

The rearrangement links TRBV5-1 to TRBJ1-4, with a weak D call TRBD1 (6 bases). The CDR3 is 12 residues long. In germline, CDR1 is SGHRS, CDR2 YFSETQ. Trimming pared 4 bases from V and 8 bases from J, leaving 9 bases between. The chain's CDR3 is CASSEQGEKLFF. Here the CDR3 DNA reads TGCGCCAGCAGCGAACAGGGAGAAAAACTGTTTTTT.